This T cell receptor (beta chain) came from a study of a mutant IDH1 vaccine in newly diagnosed glioma. At the level of the study: Vaccinations, eight in total, occurred in weeks 1, 3, 5, 7, 11, 15, 19, 23. Treated individuals were 62.5% male and about 38% female, averaging approximately 40 years of age. Patients' prior therapy spanned radiotherapy, temozolomide, or both; most underwent both.

Noted time point: week 11, during vaccination. The vaccine gave 300 ug of a 20-mer mutant IDH1 peptide subcutaneously per dose. Donor diagnoses consisted of new WHO grade 3 or 4 IDH1-mutant, ATRX-lost astrocytomas. In the case of this clone: Its antigen is unidentified.

TCRdb's copy holds only in-frame clones and misses some; the assay was immunoSEQ multiplex PCR. This sample has about 36,000 clones, with 80% found just once. Trimming took 0 bases from V and 1 from J, leaving 8 bases between them. Per germline, CDR1 SGHNT and CDR2 YYREEE (reference sequence). This CDR3 has 14 amino acids. This chain links TRBV5-4 with TRBJ2-7; no clear D gene. The material sequenced was peripheral blood mononuclear cells (PBMCs), taken from a glioma patient whose treatment included an IDH1 peptide vaccine. The TCR was taken from a woman under 40 with glioma. Some clones in this sample may be carry-over from other donors' samples. The CDR3 nucleotides read TGTGCCAGCAGCTTGGACCCAGCGTCCTACGAGCAGTACTTC. It encodes CASSLDPASYEQYF.